This T cell receptor (beta chain) was recorded in a study of T cell responses to AZD1222 COVID-19 vaccine. Comment on this clone: What it recognizes is unknown.

Study findings and constraints: Following two doses of AZD1222, Spike-specific TCR breadth and depth rose. There were mostly white British donors and more females than males, and clonal diversity was possibly underestimated.

Profiling relied on immunoSEQ multiplex PCR, and the TCRdb table lists in-frame clones only, not all of them. The table records 100,000 to 120,000 clones, roughly 92% of them present only once. The sequenced sample was peripheral blood, obtained 28 days after the second AZD1222 dose. The TCR comes from an adult who received the AZD1222 COVID-19 vaccine.

CDR3 in amino acids: CASRDNTEAFF. The DNA of the CDR3 is TGTGCCAGCAGAGACAACACTGAAGCTTTCTTT. The chain joins TRBV6-5 to TRBJ1-1; D unclear. Trimming left V 6 bases short and J 2 bases short, with 4 bases between. The CDR3 is 11 amino acids. Germline V lookup: CDR1 MNHEY, CDR2 SVGAGI.